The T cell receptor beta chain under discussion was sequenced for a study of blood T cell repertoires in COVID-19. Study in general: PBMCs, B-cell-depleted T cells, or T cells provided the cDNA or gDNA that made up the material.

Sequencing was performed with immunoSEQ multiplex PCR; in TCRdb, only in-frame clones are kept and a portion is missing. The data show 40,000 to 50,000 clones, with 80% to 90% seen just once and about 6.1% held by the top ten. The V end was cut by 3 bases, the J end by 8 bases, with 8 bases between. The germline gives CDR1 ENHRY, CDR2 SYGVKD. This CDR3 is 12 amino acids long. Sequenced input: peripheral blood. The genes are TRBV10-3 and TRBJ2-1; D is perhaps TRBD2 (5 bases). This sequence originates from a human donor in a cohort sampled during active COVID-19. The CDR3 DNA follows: TGTGCCATCAGTGATGGGCGGGATGAGCAGTTCTTC. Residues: CAISDGRDEQFF.